The rows below give T cell receptor beta chains drawn from one sample of a study of CD8 T cells in Susac syndrome. TCRdb re-called the immunoSEQ multiplex PCR reads with MiXCR, one entry per CDR3 protein. This table has 330,000 or so distinct CDR3 sequences, 70% to 90% appearing once. The sequenced material came from CD8+ T cells from PBMCs. These receptors were obtained from a human donor with multiple sclerosis. Both conserved end residues are part of each CDR3. Fields, in order: V gene, D gene, J gene, clone size, CDR3 DNA, CDR3 protein. The D gene is left open where the match is weak. Rows give clone size only sometimes, using once, few, many, or a class for an expanded clone.

>TRBV12-3/TRBV12-4|TRBD1|TRBJ2-6|NA
TGTGCCAGCAGTTTGTGGGGACAGGGGTCTGGGGCCAACGTCCTGACTTTC
CASSLWGQGSGANVLTF
>TRBV11-2|TRBD2|TRBJ2-1|NA
TGTGCCAGCAGCTCACTAGCGGGACACAATGAGCAGTTCTTC
CASSSLAGHNEQFF
>TRBV2|NA|TRBJ1-3|NA
TGTGCCAGCAGTGTAACCAGCCTCTCTGGAAACACCATATATTTT
CASSVTSLSGNTIYF
>TRBV7-9|NA|TRBJ2-2|NA
TGTGCCAGCAGCTTAGCGTGGACGTTGAACACCGGGGAGCTGTTTTTT
CASSLAWTLNTGELFF
>TRBV27|NA|TRBJ2-7|NA
TGTGCCAGCAGTGTTGCGGGCGAGCAGTACTTC
CASSVAGEQYF
>TRBV24-1|TRBD2|TRBJ2-1|few
TGTGCCACCAGTGACTCCTCGGGACTACCCGCACGAGATGAGCAGTTCTTC
CATSDSSGLPARDEQFF
>TRBV27|TRBD2|TRBJ2-3|NA
TGTGCCAGCAGTTCGGATCTCGGACTAGCGGGGACAGATACGCAGTATTTT
CASSSDLGLAGTDTQYF
>TRBV5-6|NA|TRBJ2-1|NA
TGTGCCGGCAGCTTAGCGGAAGCTGTATACAATGAGCAGTTCTTC
CAGSLAEAVYNEQFF
>TRBV30|NA|TRBJ1-4|NA
TGTGCCTGGAGTTCGGAGGGTACTAATGAAAAACTGTTTTTT
CAWSSEGTNEKLFF
>TRBV12-3/TRBV12-4|TRBD2|TRBJ2-1|NA
TGTGCCAGCAGTGCCGGGACTAGCGGGCCCCATGGGCAGTTCTTC
CASSAGTSGPHGQFF
>TRBV20-1|NA|TRBJ1-1|NA
TGCAGTGCCCACAAAGTGTGGGGGCCGTGGGGAGAAGCTTTCTTT
CSAHKVWGPWGEAFF
>TRBV6-1|TRBD2|TRBJ2-7|NA
TGTGCCATACTAGCGTTTTCGGGCTACGAGCAGTACTTC
CAILAFSGYEQYF
>TRBV15|NA|TRBJ2-1|NA
TGTGCCACCAGCAGTGTGGCTAGCCAGCATGAGCAGTTCTTC
CATSSVASQHEQFF
>TRBV20-1|NA|TRBJ1-1|NA
TGCAGTGCTAGAGGGGGCGAGACTGAAGCTTTCTTT
CSARGGETEAFF
>TRBV20-1|NA|TRBJ1-2|once
TGCAGTGCTCCGGACGGCTATGGCTACACCTTC
CSAPDGYGYTF
>TRBV9|TRBD1|TRBJ2-7|NA
TGTGCCAGCAGCGCTTGGGACAGCCCCTACGAGCAGTACTTC
CASSAWDSPYEQYF
>TRBV29-1|NA|TRBJ1-1|NA
TGCAGCGTTGAAGTATGGGGGGCTGAAGCTTTCTTT
CSVEVWGAEAFF
>TRBV7-2|NA|TRBJ2-2|many
TGTGCCAGCAGTCCCCAGATGTCGGCGAACACCGGGGAGCTGTTTTTT
CASSPQMSANTGELFF
>TRBV19|NA|TRBJ2-2|NA
TGTGCCAGTAGTATGGTGTCCCTGGCCGGGGAGCTGTTTTTT
CASSMVSLAGELFF
>TRBV20-1|NA|TRBJ2-4|NA
TGCAGTGCTACTAGCCTAGCCAAAAACATTCAGTACTTC
CSATSLAKNIQYF
>TRBV9|NA|TRBJ2-3|NA
TGTGCCAGCAGCTCCCGTGCCTTTGGCACAGATACGCAGTATTTT
CASSSRAFGTDTQYF
>TRBV12-3/TRBV12-4|TRBD2|TRBJ2-3|NA
TGTGCCAGCAGTTTCGGTGGTTCGGGGACTAGCGGATACACAGATACGCAGTATTTT
CASSFGGSGTSGYTDTQYF
>TRBV6-2/TRBV6-3|NA|TRBJ2-7|NA
TGTGCCAGCAGTTACTCGAACTCCTACGAGCAGTACTTC
CASSYSNSYEQYF
>TRBV2|TRBD2|TRBJ2-5|NA
TGTGCCAGCAAGGTTCCGGGACTAGGAGAGACCCAGTACTTC
CASKVPGLGETQYF
>TRBV6-5|NA|TRBJ2-7|NA
TGTGCCAGCAGAACCACGGGTTACGAGCAGTACTTC
CASRTTGYEQYF
>TRBV5-1|NA|TRBJ1-1|NA
TGCGCCAGCAGCTTGGAATTCGGCACTGAAGCTTTCTTT
CASSLEFGTEAFF
>TRBV20-1|NA|TRBJ2-2|NA
TGCAGTGCTATCCAACAGGCGTCGAACACCGGGGAGCTGTTTTTT
CSAIQQASNTGELFF
>TRBV9|NA|TRBJ2-6|NA
TGTGCCAGCAGCGCCAACAGGAAAATGGACTCTGGGGCCAACGTCCTGACTTTC
CASSANRKMDSGANVLTF
>TRBV6-1|NA|TRBJ1-5|few
TGTGCCAGGGGCAATCAGCCCCAGCATTTT
CARGNQPQHF
>TRBV7-8|NA|TRBJ1-6|NA
TGTGCCAGCAGCATACCCGACAGTAATGGTGCTTCACCCCTCCACTTT
CASSIPDSNGASPLHF
>TRBV7-6|NA|TRBJ2-1|few
TGTGCCAGCAGCTTGTTCGACAATGAGCAGTTCTTC
CASSLFDNEQFF
>TRBV29-1|NA|TRBJ1-1|NA
TGCAGCGGGGTGGGGGGAGGCACTGAAGCTTTCTTT
CSGVGGGTEAFF
>TRBV12-3/TRBV12-4|NA|TRBJ1-2|NA
TGTGCCAGCAGTTTAGGGGTCGGCCCCTATGGCTACACCTTC
CASSLGVGPYGYTF
>TRBV5-6|TRBD1|TRBJ1-2|NA
TGTGCCAGCAGCTTGGAAGGTGGAACAGGGGGCGACTATGGCTACACCTTC
CASSLEGGTGGDYGYTF
>TRBV14|NA|TRBJ1-2|NA
TGTGCCAGCAGCCCTTCGGGCGGATCTAACTATGGCTACACCTTC
CASSPSGGSNYGYTF
>TRBV20-1|TRBD1|TRBJ2-4|once
TGCAGTGCTAACGGACAGGGCCCCCAACACATTCAGTACTTC
CSANGQGPQHIQYF
>TRBV24-1|NA|TRBJ2-1|few
TGTGCCACCAGTGAACCGGGCAGTACCAATGAGCAGTTCTTC
CATSEPGSTNEQFF
>TRBV28|NA|TRBJ2-7|once
TGTGCCAGCAGCCAAGGGGCTTTCGAGCAGTACTTC
CASSQGAFEQYF
>TRBV27|TRBD1|TRBJ2-7|NA
TGTGCCAGCAGTCCACAGGGGATCACCTACGAGCAGTACTTC
CASSPQGITYEQYF
>TRBV7-8|TRBD1|TRBJ2-7|NA
TGTGCCAGCAGCCCTATCCAGGGGGCTTTTTACGAGCAGTACTTC
CASSPIQGAFYEQYF
>TRBV12-3/TRBV12-4|TRBD1|TRBJ2-7|NA
TGTGCCAGCAGTCACGCAGGGGGCGAGTCCTACGAGCAGTACTTC
CASSHAGGESYEQYF
>TRBV11-1|NA|TRBJ2-2|NA
TGTGCCAGCAGCTTATGGTCTAGCGAGAACACCGGGGAGCTGTTTTTT
CASSLWSSENTGELFF
>TRBV3-1|NA|TRBJ2-5|once
TGTGCCAGCACCTCCACAGGGTCCGGACAAGAGACCCAGTACTTC
CASTSTGSGQETQYF
>TRBV4-3|NA|TRBJ2-6|NA
TGCGCCAGCAGCCCCCACTGGGAGGCCAACGTCCTGACTTTC
CASSPHWEANVLTF
>TRBV20-1|TRBD1|TRBJ2-5|NA
TGCAGTGCTAGAGATGGTGAAGGGGGCACACAAGAGACCCAGTACTTC
CSARDGEGGTQETQYF
>TRBV4-1|NA|TRBJ1-2|NA
TGCGCCAGCAGCCAACTTGAATTCCCCTCGGGCTATGGCTACACCTTC
CASSQLEFPSGYGYTF
>TRBV7-9|NA|TRBJ2-1|NA
TGTGCCAGCAGCGCGCCGGGGGCTTATGAGCAGTTCTTC
CASSAPGAYEQFF
>TRBV20-1|NA|TRBJ1-2|NA
TGCAGTGCTAGAGATGTAGTGGACCCCGGCTACACCTTC
CSARDVVDPGYTF
>TRBV5-6|NA|TRBJ2-5|NA
TGTGCCAGCAGCCTTACAGACCAAGAGACCCAGTACTTC
CASSLTDQETQYF
>TRBV12-3/TRBV12-4|NA|TRBJ2-5|NA
TGTGCCAGCAGCCCCGACTCACCCGGGGGTGAGACCCAGTACTTC
CASSPDSPGGETQYF
>TRBV11-1|NA|TRBJ2-2|NA
TGTGCCAGCAGCTTAGGGGTTCGGGAGCTGTTTTTT
CASSLGVRELFF
>TRBV20-1|NA|TRBJ2-1|NA
TGCAGTGCTAGAGATCGGGGGAAGGACTACAATGAGCAGTTCTTC
CSARDRGKDYNEQFF
>TRBV7-2|TRBD1|TRBJ2-7|NA
TGTGCCAGCGGACAGGGAAACTACGAGCAGTACTTC
CASGQGNYEQYF
>TRBV7-9|NA|TRBJ2-7|once
TGTGCCAGCAGCCCCATTTTCACTGGGACTGATACCTACGAGCAGTACTTC
CASSPIFTGTDTYEQYF